This is a list of T cell receptor beta chains from one sample in a study of control samples from healthy donors and cancer patients. Measured with immunoSEQ multiplex PCR; TCRdb has only the in-frame clones, and not every one. Of some 140,000 clones detected, over 85% appear once; the ten largest clones hold around 11%. Specimen: blood. The receptor source for this set is a man aged 30 to 39 in good health. Each CDR3 is given with its conserved first and last residue. The D gene is left open where the match is weak.

v_gene	d_gene	j_gene	CDR3aa	CDR3nt
TRBV24-1	TRBD2	TRBJ2-1	CATSDSSGASGNEQFF	TGTGCCACCAGTGACTCTAGCGGAGCGTCGGGAAATGAGCAGTTCTTC
TRBV28	NA	TRBJ1-5	CASSPRLALGYQPQHF	TGTGCCAGCAGTCCCCGACTGGCATTAGGGTATCAGCCCCAGCATTTT
TRBV29-1	NA	TRBJ1-2	CSVEDLSGARGGYTF	TGCAGCGTTGAAGATCTTTCAGGGGCTCGGGGTGGCTACACCTTC
TRBV7-9	TRBD1	TRBJ2-1	CASSSDRGYNEQFF	TGTGCCAGCAGCTCGGACAGGGGATACAATGAGCAGTTCTTC
TRBV28	NA	TRBJ2-1	CASQVFGVKGRHEQFF	TGTGCCAGCCAAGTCTTCGGGGTGAAGGGACGTCACGAGCAGTTCTTC
TRBV28	NA	TRBJ2-7	CASSSRRGNEQYF	TGTGCCAGCAGTTCCCGACGGGGCAACGAGCAGTACTTC
TRBV14	TRBD2	TRBJ2-1	CASSQDILAGNEQFF	TGTGCCAGCAGCCAAGATATACTAGCGGGAAATGAGCAGTTCTTC
TRBV4-2	NA	TRBJ2-1	CASSQEVGQPKGQFF	TGTGCCAGCAGCCAAGAAGTTGGCCAGCCCAAGGGGCAGTTCTTC
TRBV30	NA	TRBJ2-4	CAWSKGVGWDIQYF	TGTGCCTGGAGTAAGGGAGTGGGTTGGGACATTCAGTACTTC
TRBV5-4	TRBD1	TRBJ2-2	CASSLVQGASTGELFF	TGTGCCAGCAGCTTGGTACAGGGGGCGAGCACCGGGGAGCTGTTTTTT
TRBV10-2	TRBD1	TRBJ1-5	CASRRDRGINQPQHF	TGCGCCAGCAGAAGGGACAGGGGAATCAATCAGCCCCAGCATTTT